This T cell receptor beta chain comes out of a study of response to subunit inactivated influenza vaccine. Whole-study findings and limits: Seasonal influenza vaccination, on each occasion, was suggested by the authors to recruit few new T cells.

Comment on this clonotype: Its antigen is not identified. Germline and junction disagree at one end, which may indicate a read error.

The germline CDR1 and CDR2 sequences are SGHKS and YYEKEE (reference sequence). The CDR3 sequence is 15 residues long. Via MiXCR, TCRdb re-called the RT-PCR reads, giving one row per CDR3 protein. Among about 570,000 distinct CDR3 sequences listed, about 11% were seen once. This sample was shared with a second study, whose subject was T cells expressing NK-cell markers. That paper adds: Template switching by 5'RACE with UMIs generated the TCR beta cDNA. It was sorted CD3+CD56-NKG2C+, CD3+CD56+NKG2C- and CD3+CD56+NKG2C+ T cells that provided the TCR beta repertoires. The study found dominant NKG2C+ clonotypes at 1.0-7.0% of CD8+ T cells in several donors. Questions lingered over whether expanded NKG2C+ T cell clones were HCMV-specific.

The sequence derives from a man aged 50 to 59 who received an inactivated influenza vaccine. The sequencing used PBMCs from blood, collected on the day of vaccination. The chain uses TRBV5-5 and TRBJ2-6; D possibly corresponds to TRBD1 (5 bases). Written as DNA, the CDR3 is TGTGCCAGCAGCTTGGGCGGCTCTGGGGCCAACGTCCTGCCTTTC. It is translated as CASSLGGSGANVLPF.